Detailed here is one T cell receptor beta chain. Its specificity is unknown. The source of the sample is a study of PD-1 blockade in classical Hodgkin lymphoma. Study results and caveats: No one has yet defined what causes the repertoire differences, which may be disease activity or prior therapy. Baseline TCR diversity was reportedly lower in newly diagnosed patients than healthy donors. Nivolumab initiated under 1 year post-ASCT led to patient exclusion.

Clones were sequenced by immunoSEQ multiplex PCR, and TCRdb holds only the in-frame ones, with some missing. The table lists under 15,000 clones, roughly 80% of them singletons, with about 20% in the top ten. Per the germline V gene, CDR1 is MNHEY and CDR2 is SVGAGI. The CDR3 runs to 11 residues. Germline trimming cut 7 bases from V and 6 bases from J; bases unmatched to any gene: 3. All the patients suffered relapse after autologous stem cell transplantation, and brentuximab vedotin exposure differed. Best response was recorded as complete response, partial response or progressive disease. V usage is TRBV6-5 and J usage is TRBJ2-7; TRBD1 agrees at 7 bases. Sequencing was performed on peripheral blood mononuclear cells (PBMCs), taken at baseline. The receptor was isolated from a human donor with classical Hodgkin lymphoma. For the CDR3, the DNA is TGTGCCAGCACCTGGGACAGCGAGCAGTACTTC. Translated, it gives CASTWDSEQYF.